This paragraph covers one TCR beta chain sequence. What it binds is unknown. Measured with immunoSEQ multiplex PCR; TCRdb has only the in-frame clones, and not every one. The sample lists around 40,000 clones; roughly 94% were seen once. The germline CDR1 and CDR2 sequences are MNHEY and SMNVEV (reference sequence). The CDR3 has 15 residues. V dropped 5 bases and J dropped 3; count of bases not matched to a gene: 8. This entry comes from a study of T cells in tuberculosis. Study background: In South Africa, adults with active tuberculosis were compared with IGRA-negative and latently infected IGRA-positive adolescents.

Study results and caveats: Active tuberculosis TCR-alpha repertoires lay closer to GMM-specific TCRs than IGRA-negative controls, suggesting clonal expansion. GEM motif frequencies gave more than 65% accuracy; the GMM repertoire gave approximately 90%.

Time point denoted: new active TB diagnosis, blood taken before or within 7 days of starting treatment. Included patients were adults of at least 18, HIV-seronegative, South African. The chain has TRBV27 and TRBJ2-7; TRBD1 aligns across 9 bases. The clonotype comes from an adult with tuberculosis. Sequencing used PBMCs, obtained at tuberculosis diagnosis. CDR3 protein: CASSRDREGDYEQYF. The CDR3 coding sequence is TGTGCCAGCAGTAGGGACAGGGAAGGGGACTACGAGCAGTACTTC.